The clone carrying this TCR beta chain was recorded a few times. What it recognizes is unknown. In germline, CDR1 is SEHNR, CDR2 FQNEAQ (reference sequence). V was cut by 5 bases and J by 3 bases, with 4 bases left in between. The CDR3 runs 12 residues. This record belongs to a study of beta chain features in type 1 diabetes. About the research overall: Sorted cells numbering under 140,000,000 were examined across all samples. General study points: The similarity of naive, central memory and Treg TCRB repertoires appeared greater among patients than among healthy donors. In every one of the four CD4+ subsets, TCRB CDR3s were moderately but significantly shorter in Type 1 diabetes patients.

Expressed TCRB transcripts were sequenced, since all the RNA that had been isolated was reverse transcribed. Approximately 3.4 million reads, on average, came from each naive, central memory and regulatory T cell sample. Sequenced by immunoSEQ multiplex PCR; TCRdb stores in-frame clones only, minus some. This table has about 190,000 clones, about 7.9% appearing once. Sequenced input: central memory CD4+ T cells from blood. V is TRBV7-9 and J is TRBJ2-2; no reliable D call. The sequence came from a man aged 18 to 29 with type 1 diabetes. The chain's CDR3 is CASSRDTGELFF. CDR3 nucleotide sequence: TGTGCCAGCAGCCGAGACACCGGGGAGCTGTTTTTT.